This T cell receptor (beta chain) was profiled in a study of blood T cell repertoires in COVID-19. Authors' data handling: Estimated nucleated cell counts came from reference gene primer amplification. Clones were read by immunoSEQ multiplex PCR, and TCRdb kept only the in-frame ones, dropping some. V, J and clone size are taken as reported in that table, and D and trimming were inferred from the DNA itself. The data show more than 300,000 clones, with about 87% seen just once and more than 9% held by the top ten. Germline V gene data show CDR1 as LNHNV and CDR2 as YYDKDF (reference sequence). The CDR3 totals 15 residues. Germline trimming cut 0 bases from V and 5 bases from J; bases unmatched to any gene: 6.

Material: peripheral blood. The V call is TRBV15, the J call TRBJ2-7; 8 nucleotides agree with TRBD2. The sequence came from a woman younger than 45 with COVID-19, enrolled during active disease. The CDR3 DNA reads as TGTGCCACCAGCAGAGAGAGGGGACTAGGGCACGAGCAGTACTTC. This gives the protein CATSRERGLGHEQYF.